This record concerns one TCR beta chain sequence. The antigen remains undetermined. CDR3 size: 14 residues. The ends were cut back, 0 bases at V and 7 bases at J, with 9 bases in the middle. Per germline, CDR1 MGHRA and CDR2 YSYEKL. Libraries were prepared by immunoSEQ multiplex PCR; TCRdb keeps only in-frame clonotypes and omits some of them. This sample has 130,000 or so clones, with about 84% found just once. These data come from a study of cytomegalovirus exposure and HLA in healthy donors. Study-level findings and limits: As was reported, the classifier diagnosed cytomegalovirus status with high specificity and sensitivity. Researchers counted around 160 TCR beta chains as cytomegalovirus-associated. A few chains tied to CMV proved CMV antigen-specific in vitro.

This chain uses TRBV4-1 with TRBJ1-4, with D hard to call. This clonotype was sampled from a woman aged 25 to 45 in good health and CMV-seronegative. The sample was PBMCs. Here the CDR3 DNA reads TGCGCCAGCAGCCAAGAACCCGGAGGTGAAAAACTGTTTTTT. Amino acids: CASSQEPGGEKLFF.